The clone carrying this T cell receptor beta chain turned up a few times. The antigen remains undetermined. The sample comes from a study of T cell repertoires in cytomegalovirus infection. Across the whole study: HLA-C-restricted CMV epitopes, recently identified, and well-studied HLA-B-restricted ones were used by the study. CMV infection plus the matching HLA type was flagged by public TCR beta signatures.

There are 13 residues in the CDR3. V lost 0 bases and J lost 5, with 5 bases in between. CDR1 is KGHSH and CDR2 is LQKENI in the germline V gene. Study-level results: There were carriers of CMV plus the relevant HLA, and cumulative public TCR beta family frequency identified them. There were HLA-C-restricted CMV-specific TCR beta clonotypes dominating the ex vivo response.

TCRdb re-analysed the reads in MiXCR, keeping a single row per CDR3 protein. The sample has approximately 270,000 distinct CDR3 sequences; 22% are singletons. The chain couples TRBV18 to TRBJ2-1; possibly TRBD2 for D (5 bases). The sequence derives from a human donor in good health (CMV status not recorded). Some clones in this sample may be carry-over from other donors' samples. Sequenced material: cultured PBMCs, taken from culture after CMV antigen stimulation. DNA for the CDR3: TGTGCCAGCTCACCACCCGGGGACAATGAGCAGTTCTTC. This codes for CASSPPGDNEQFF.